This T cell receptor beta chain was recorded in a study of identical twins. Overall study findings and caveats: Conclusions came from cross-sectional statistical analysis, not from following the same donors.

This clonotype was detected ten times or more. As yet, its antigen is unknown. V gave up 3 bases and J gave up 9 bases, with 15 bases separating them. The CDR3 has 14 amino acids. MiXCR was run by TCRdb on the 5' RACE reads, yielding one entry per CDR3 protein. The table includes hundreds of thousands of distinct CDR3 sequences, 9% to 15% detected once. The same data also contributed to another study, on yellow fever vaccine responses in identical twins.

The TCR sequence derives from a young woman in good health. The sequencing sample was made of PBMCs. The chain recombines TRBV12-3 or TRBV12-4 with TRBJ2-4, with D maybe TRBD1 (5 bases). Here the CDR3 reads CASSFFPGQGIQYF. The CDR3 coding sequence is TGTGCCAGCAGTTTCTTCCCCGGCCAGGGCATTCAGTACTTC.